This entry describes one T cell receptor (beta chain). Germline V gives CDR1 SGHNT, CDR2 YYREEE (reference sequence). V gave up 2 bases and J gave up 4 bases, with 7 bases separating them. The CDR3 is 14 residues long. This entry comes from a study of blood T cell repertoires in COVID-19. This table comes from immunoSEQ multiplex PCR, and its TCRdb copy is limited to in-frame clones, with some not included. The sample comprises around 130,000 clones, roughly 72% of which are singletons, and about 10% rests with the top ten. The chain employs TRBV5-4 and TRBJ1-6; D unresolved. The clonotype comes from a human donor in a cohort sampled during active COVID-19. The material sequenced was peripheral blood. The CDR3 protein is CASSFGRYNSPLHF. The CDR3 DNA reads TGTGCCAGCAGCTTCGGCAGGTATAATTCACCCCTCCACTTT.